This TCR beta chain comes out of a study of shared clonotypes between healthy human individuals. Turning to the study itself: Donors consisted of a couple of women and three men between 18 and 49.

In germline, CDR1 is SGHRS, CDR2 YFSETQ. V lost 3 bases and J lost 2; bases outside the gene matches: 8. CDR3 length: 16 amino acids. Findings and caveats of the study: Large sequencing depth failed to make sorted-subset sequencing complete, rarefaction showed.

Per the authors' pipeline: ImmunoSEQ supplied junction-only sequences lacking quality scores, so filtering was different. Some clones are missing from TCRdb's copy, which holds only in-frame ones; the method was immunoSEQ multiplex PCR. V, J and clone size reflect that table, while D and trimming were determined from the DNA. The table has roughly 1.5 million clones, 95% to 99% seen once; the top ten hold about 0.42%. Turning to this clone: Its specificity is unknown.

Sample: naive CD4+ T cells sorted from blood. Documented subset: CD45RA+ positively selected. The chain employs TRBV5-1 and TRBJ2-5; 9 bases map to TRBD1. The sequence derives from a man aged 30-40 years in good health. The CDR3 is CASSYRPGQGQETQYF. The CDR3 region has the DNA TGCGCCAGCAGCTACAGACCGGGACAGGGTCAAGAGACCCAGTACTTC.